This T cell receptor beta chain was found in a study of blood T cell repertoires in COVID-19. Germline V gives CDR1 GTSNPN, CDR2 SVGIG (reference sequence). V was pared by 0 bases and J by 1 base, with 4 bases of the junction left unmatched. The CDR3 is 16 residues long. Using immunoSEQ multiplex PCR, the repertoire was profiled, and TCRdb retains in-frame clones only, with some absent. The sample carries 240,000 or so clones, 88% recorded once. Sequencing was done on a sample of peripheral blood. The chain carries TRBV30 and TRBJ1-3, with 9 bases aligning to TRBD1. This sequence was found in a woman aged 40 to 55 who had recovered from COVID-19. For the CDR3, the DNA is TGTGCCTGGAGTGTAGTAGGGACAGGGTCTGGAAACACCATATATTTT. Protein sequence: CAWSVVGTGSGNTIYF. The full variable domain, completed using reference TRBV30 and TRBJ1-3, is SQTIHQWPATLVQPVGSPLSLECTVEGTSNPNLYWYRQAAGRGLQLLFYSVGIGQISSEVPQNLSASRPQDRQFILSSKKLLLSDSGFYLCAWSVVGTGSGNTIYFGEGSWLTVV.